This T cell receptor (beta chain) was recovered during a study of beta chain features in type 1 diabetes. Study-level results: TCRB CDR3s from Type 1 diabetes patients were moderately but significantly shorter in all four CD4+ subsets.

As concerns this clone: Its antigen is undetermined.

The sequenced template was cDNA made from the entire isolated RNA. This table comes from immunoSEQ multiplex PCR, and its TCRdb copy is limited to in-frame clones, with some not included. Altogether hundreds of thousands of clones are present, roughly 13% being singletons, with the ten largest covering approximately 0.042%. Germline V lookup: CDR1 SGHAT, CDR2 FQNNGV. Trimming pared 2 bases from V and 0 bases from J, leaving 12 bases between. The CDR3 contains 16 residues. The rearrangement joins TRBV11-2 to TRBJ2-3; D call uncertain. Sequenced: naive CD4+ T cells from blood. This clonotype was sampled from a man aged 18 to 35 with type 1 diabetes. The CDR3 region is CASSLNRQLSTDTQYF. The CDR3 DNA is TGTGCCAGCAGCTTAAACCGTCAGCTTAGCACAGATACGCAGTATTTT.